The source of this T cell receptor (beta chain) is a study of siplizumab effects on memory and regulatory T cells. Findings and limits, study-wide: The authors could not assign a naive or memory phenotype to roughly 80-95% of proliferating CD4+ or CD8+ clones. The naive T cell population seemed more diverse than memory cells and seemed a major contributor to the alloresponse. Unstimulated subsets were the mapping target of only a minor fraction of alloreactive clones.

V lost 3 bases, J lost 0 bases, and 12 bases lay in between. The CDR3 is 15 residues long. From germline, CDR1 is KGHSH and CDR2 LQKENI. Some 96,000 TCR templates per sample were assayed. Profiled with immunoSEQ multiplex PCR; TCRdb holds only in-frame clones, not every one. The table records tens of thousands of clones, roughly 96% of them present only once. Comments on this clone: Its antigen is not known.

The chain links TRBV18 to TRBJ2-7; the D gene is possibly TRBD2 (5 bases). Sequencing used naive CD8+ T cells sorted from blood. The origin of this receptor is a human donor in good health. Written as DNA, the CDR3 is TGTGCCAGCTCACCCCCAGCGGCCGTCTCCTACGAGCAGTACTTC. This translates into CASSPPAAVSYEQYF.